This T cell receptor (beta chain) was obtained from a study of shared clonotypes between healthy human individuals. Findings and limits, study-wide: Incomplete sequencing of sorted subsets was indicated by rarefaction despite large depth.

Per germline, CDR1 SGHAT and CDR2 FQNNGV. Trimming cost V 1 base and J 2 bases, with 9 bases left between them. This CDR3 has 14 residues. A note on this clone: Its target is not known.

The assay was immunoSEQ multiplex PCR, and TCRdb's table has in-frame clones only and misses some. The data contain a few million clones, approximately 95% of them seen just once; the ten biggest clones take up less than 0.15%. The receptor was isolated from a man aged 18 to 30 in good health. The sample comprised naive CD4+ T cells sorted from blood. The sample's subset: CD45RA+ positively selected. The genes are TRBV11-2 and TRBJ2-7, with D hard to call. CDR3: CASSLVLGPYEQYF. The CDR3 DNA reads TGTGCCAGCAGCTTAGTCTTAGGGCCCTACGAGCAGTACTTC.